This T cell receptor beta chain is from a study of beta chain features in type 1 diabetes. Sorting with CD45RO/CCR7/CD25/CD127/CD95/CD27 yielded naive, central memory, regulatory and stem-like memory CD4+ cells. This clone was picked up a small number of times. Its antigen is not known. Reverse transcribing all isolated RNA meant expressed TCRB transcripts were sequenced. The assay was immunoSEQ multiplex PCR, and TCRdb's table has in-frame clones only and misses some. The sample records more than 550,000 clones, 11% to 15% being singletons. The study's findings and limits: VDJ junctions sequenced from type 1 diabetes patients showed fewer insertions and more deletions. Among all four CD4+ subsets, Type 1 diabetes patients had TCRB CDR3s that were moderately but significantly shorter.

This CDR3 spans 16 amino acids. Germline V CDR1 and CDR2: SGHAT, FQNNGV. V gave up 5 bases and J gave up 5 bases, with 20 bases separating them. The sequenced material came from naive CD4+ T cells from blood. The source is a man aged 18 to 35 with type 1 diabetes. The gene calls are TRBV11-2 and TRBJ2-3, with a possible D match to TRBD1 (5 bases). CDR3 sequence: CASSPLPPGPKDTQYF. CDR3 DNA: TGTGCCAGCAGCCCTCTCCCCCCAGGGCCGAAAGATACGCAGTATTTT.